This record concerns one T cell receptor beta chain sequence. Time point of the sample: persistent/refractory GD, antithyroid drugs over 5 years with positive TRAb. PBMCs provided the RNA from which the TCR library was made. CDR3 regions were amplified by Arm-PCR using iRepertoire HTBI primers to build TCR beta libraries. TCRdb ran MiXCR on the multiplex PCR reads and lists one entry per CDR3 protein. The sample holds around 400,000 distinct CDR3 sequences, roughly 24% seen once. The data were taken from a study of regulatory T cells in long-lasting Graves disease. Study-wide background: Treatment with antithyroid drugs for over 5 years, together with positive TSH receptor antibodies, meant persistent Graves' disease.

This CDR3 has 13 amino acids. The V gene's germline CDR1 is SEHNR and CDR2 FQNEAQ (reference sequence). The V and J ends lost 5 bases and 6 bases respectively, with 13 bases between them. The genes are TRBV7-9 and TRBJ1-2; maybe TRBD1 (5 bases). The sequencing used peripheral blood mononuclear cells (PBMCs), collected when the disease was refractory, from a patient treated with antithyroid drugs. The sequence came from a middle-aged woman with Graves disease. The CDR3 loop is CASSVTGTDGYTF. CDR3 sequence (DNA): TGTGCCAGCAGCGTAACAGGAACAGATGGCTACACCTTC.